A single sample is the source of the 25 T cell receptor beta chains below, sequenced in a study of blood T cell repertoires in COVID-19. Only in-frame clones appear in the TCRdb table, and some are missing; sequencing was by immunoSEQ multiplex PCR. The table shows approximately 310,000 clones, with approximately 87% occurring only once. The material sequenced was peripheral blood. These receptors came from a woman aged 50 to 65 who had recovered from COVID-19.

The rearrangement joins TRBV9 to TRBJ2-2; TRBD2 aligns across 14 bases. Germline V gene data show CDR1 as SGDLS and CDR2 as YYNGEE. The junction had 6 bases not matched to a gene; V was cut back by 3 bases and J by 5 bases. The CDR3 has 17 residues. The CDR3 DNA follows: TGTGCCAGCAGCGCGGGACTAGCGGGAGCGCAGACCGGGGAGCTGTTTTTT. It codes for CASSAGLAGAQTGELFF.

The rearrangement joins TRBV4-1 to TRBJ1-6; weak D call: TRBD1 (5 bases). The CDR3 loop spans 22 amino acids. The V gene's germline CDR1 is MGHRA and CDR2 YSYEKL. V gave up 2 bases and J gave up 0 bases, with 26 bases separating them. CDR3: CASSQRWGLGASLSSYNSPLHF. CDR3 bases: TGCGCCAGCAGCCAAAGGTGGGGCCTTGGGGCGTCCCTTAGCTCCTATAATTCACCCCTCCACTTT.

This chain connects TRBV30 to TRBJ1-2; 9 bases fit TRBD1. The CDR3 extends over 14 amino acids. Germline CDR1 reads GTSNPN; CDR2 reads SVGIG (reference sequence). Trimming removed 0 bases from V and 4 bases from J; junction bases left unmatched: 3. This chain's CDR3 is CAWSVGQGAYGYTF. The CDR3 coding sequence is TGTGCCTGGAGTGTGGGACAGGGAGCCTATGGCTACACCTTC.

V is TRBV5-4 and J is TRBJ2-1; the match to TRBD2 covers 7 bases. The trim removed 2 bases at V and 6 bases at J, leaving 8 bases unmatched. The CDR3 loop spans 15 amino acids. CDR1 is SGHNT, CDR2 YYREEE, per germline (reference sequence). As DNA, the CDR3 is TGTGCCAGCAGCTTAGGTGGCGGGAGAATCAATGAGCAGTTCTTC. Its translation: CASSLGGGRINEQFF.

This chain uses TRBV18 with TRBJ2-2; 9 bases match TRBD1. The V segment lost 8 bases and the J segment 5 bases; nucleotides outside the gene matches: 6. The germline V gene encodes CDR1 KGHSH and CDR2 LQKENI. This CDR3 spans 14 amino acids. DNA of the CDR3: TGTGCCAGCGCGGGACAGGGAAGTACCGGGGAGCTGTTTTTT. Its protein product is CASAGQGSTGELFF. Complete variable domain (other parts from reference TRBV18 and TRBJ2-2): NAGVMQNPRHLVRRRGQEARLRCSPMKGHSHVYWYRQLPEEGLKFMVYLQKENIIDESGMPKERFSAEFPKEGPSILRIQQVVRGDSAAYFCASAGQGSTGELFFGEGSRLTVL.

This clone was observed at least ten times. The CDR3 coding sequence is TGTGCCAGCAGTGAATTAGTTAGCGGGGGGGCGAACTACGAGCAGTACTTC. Its translation is CASSELVSGGANYEQYF. This chain links TRBV2 with TRBJ2-7, with 11 bases lining up with TRBD2. This CDR3 has 17 residues. Losses at the gene ends were 2 bases for V and 3 bases for J; bases not matched to a gene: 9. Germline CDR1 and CDR2: SNHLY and FYNNEI.

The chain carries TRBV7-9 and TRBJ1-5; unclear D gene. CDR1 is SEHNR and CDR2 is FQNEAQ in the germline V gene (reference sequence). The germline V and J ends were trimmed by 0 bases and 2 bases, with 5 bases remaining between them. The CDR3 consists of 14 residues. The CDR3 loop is CASSLARGNQPQHF. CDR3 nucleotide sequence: TGTGCCAGCAGCTTAGCGCGAGGCAATCAGCCCCAGCATTTT. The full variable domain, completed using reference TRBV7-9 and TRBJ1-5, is DTGVSQNPRHKITKRGQNVTFRCDPISEHNRLYWYRQTLGQGPEFLTYFQNEAQLEKSRLLSDRFSAERPKGSFSTLEIQRTEQGDSAMYLCASSLARGNQPQHFGDGTRLSIL.

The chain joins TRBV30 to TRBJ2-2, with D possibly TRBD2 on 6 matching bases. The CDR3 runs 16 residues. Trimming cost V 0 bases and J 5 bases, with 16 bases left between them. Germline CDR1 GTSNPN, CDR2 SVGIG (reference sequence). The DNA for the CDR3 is TGTGCCTGGAGTGTAGGGCAGGGAGGAATTACCGGGGAGCTGTTTTTT. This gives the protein CAWSVGQGGITGELFF.

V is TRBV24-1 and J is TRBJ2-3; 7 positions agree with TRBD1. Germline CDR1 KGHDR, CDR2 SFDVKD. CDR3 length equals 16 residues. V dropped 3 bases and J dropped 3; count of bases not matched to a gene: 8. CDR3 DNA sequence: TGTGCCACCAGTGATCGCGACAGGGTCCGGACAGATACGCAGTATTTT. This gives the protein CATSDRDRVRTDTQYF.

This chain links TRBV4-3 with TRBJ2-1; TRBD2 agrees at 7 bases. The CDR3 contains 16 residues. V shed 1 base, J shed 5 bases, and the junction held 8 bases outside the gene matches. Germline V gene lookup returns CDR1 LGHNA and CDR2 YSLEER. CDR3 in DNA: TGCGCCAGCAGCCAAGCTTTCCTAGCGGCCGACAATGAGCAGTTCTTC. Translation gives CASSQAFLAADNEQFF.

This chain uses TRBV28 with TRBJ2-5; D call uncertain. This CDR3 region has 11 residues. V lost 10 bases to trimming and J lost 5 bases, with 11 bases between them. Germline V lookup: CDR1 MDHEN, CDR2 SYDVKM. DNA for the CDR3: TGTGCCACCTCCTCCGTGGAGACCCAGTACTTC. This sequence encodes CATSSVETQYF.

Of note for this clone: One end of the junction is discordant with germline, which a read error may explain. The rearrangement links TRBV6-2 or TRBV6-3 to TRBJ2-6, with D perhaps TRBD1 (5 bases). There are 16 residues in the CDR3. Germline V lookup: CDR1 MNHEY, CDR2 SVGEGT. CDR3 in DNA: TGTGCCAGCAGTTACTCGAAAGGGTCTGGGGCCAACGTCCTGACCTTC. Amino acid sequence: CASSYSKGSGANVLTF.

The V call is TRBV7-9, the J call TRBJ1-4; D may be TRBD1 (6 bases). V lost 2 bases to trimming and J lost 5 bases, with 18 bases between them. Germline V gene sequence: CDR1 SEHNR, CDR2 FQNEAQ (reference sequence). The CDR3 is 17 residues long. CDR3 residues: CASSLWGQGRENEKLFF. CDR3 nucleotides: TGTGCCAGCAGCTTATGGGGGCAGGGGAGAGAAAATGAAAAACTGTTTTTT.

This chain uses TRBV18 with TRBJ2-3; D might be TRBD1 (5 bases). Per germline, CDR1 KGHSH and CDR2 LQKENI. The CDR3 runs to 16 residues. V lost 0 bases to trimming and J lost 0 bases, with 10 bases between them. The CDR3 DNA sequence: TGTGCCAGCTCACCACCAACAGGCGCTAGCACAGATACGCAGTATTTT. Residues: CASSPPTGASTDTQYF.

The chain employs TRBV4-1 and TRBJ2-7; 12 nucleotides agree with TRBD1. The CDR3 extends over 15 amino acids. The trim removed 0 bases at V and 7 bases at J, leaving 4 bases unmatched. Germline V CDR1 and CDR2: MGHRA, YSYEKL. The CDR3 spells CASSQDRDRGREQYF. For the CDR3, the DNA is TGCGCCAGCAGCCAAGACCGGGACAGGGGGCGTGAGCAGTACTTC.

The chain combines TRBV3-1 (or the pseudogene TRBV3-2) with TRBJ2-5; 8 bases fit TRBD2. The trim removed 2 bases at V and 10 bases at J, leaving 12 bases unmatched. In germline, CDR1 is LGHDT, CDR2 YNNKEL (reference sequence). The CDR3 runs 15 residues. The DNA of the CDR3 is TGTGCCAGCAGCCAACCGTGGCTAGCGGGCGTCCACCAGTACTTC. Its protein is CASSQPWLAGVHQYF.

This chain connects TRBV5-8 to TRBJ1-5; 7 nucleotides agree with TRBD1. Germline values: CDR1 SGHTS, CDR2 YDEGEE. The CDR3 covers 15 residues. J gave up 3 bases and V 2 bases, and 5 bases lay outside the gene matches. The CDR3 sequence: CASSLQGYDNQPQHF. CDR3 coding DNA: TGTGCCAGCAGCTTACAGGGGTACGACAATCAGCCCCAGCATTTT.

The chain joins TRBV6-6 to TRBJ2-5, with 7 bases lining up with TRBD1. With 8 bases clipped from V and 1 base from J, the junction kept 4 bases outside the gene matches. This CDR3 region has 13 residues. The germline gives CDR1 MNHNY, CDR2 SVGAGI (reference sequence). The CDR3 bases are TGTGCCAGCGCGAACAGGGGCCAAGAGACCCAGTACTTC. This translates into CASANRGQETQYF.

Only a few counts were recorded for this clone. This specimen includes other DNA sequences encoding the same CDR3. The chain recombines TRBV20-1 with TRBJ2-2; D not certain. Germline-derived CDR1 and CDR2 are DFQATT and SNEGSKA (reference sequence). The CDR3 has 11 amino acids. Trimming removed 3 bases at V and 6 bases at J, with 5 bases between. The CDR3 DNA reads TGCAGTGCTAGCGGTCCCGGGGAGCTGTTTTTT. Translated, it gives CSASGPGELFF.

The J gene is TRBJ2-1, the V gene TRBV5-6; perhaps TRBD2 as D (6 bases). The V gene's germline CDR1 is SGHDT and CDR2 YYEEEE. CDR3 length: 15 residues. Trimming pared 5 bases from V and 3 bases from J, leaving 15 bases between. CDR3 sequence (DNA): TGTGCCAGCAGAGGGAGGAGACTCGGCTACAATGAGCAGTTCTTC. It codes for CASRGRRLGYNEQFF. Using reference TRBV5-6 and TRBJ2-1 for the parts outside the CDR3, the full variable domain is DAGVTQSPTHLIKTRGQQVTLRCSPKSGHDTVSWYQQALGQGPQFIFQYYEEEERQRGNFPDRFSGHQFPNYSSELNVNALLLGDSALYLCASRGRRLGYNEQFFGPGTRLTVL.

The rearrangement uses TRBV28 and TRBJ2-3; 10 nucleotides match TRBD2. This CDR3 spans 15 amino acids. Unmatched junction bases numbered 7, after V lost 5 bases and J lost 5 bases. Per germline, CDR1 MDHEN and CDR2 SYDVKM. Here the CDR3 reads CASSPGLARGDTQYF. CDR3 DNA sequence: TGTGCCAGCAGTCCGGGACTAGCGAGGGGAGATACGCAGTATTTT.

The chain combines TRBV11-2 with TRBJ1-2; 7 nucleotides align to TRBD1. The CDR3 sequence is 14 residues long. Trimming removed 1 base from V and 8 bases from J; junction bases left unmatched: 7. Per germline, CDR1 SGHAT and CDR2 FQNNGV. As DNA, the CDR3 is TGTGCCAGCAGCTTAGGCGGAGGGGGCGGCGGCTACACCTTC. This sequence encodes CASSLGGGGGGYTF.

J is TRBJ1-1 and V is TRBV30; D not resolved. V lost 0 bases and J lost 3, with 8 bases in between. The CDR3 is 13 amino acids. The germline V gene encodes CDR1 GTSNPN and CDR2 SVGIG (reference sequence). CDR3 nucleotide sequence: TGTGCCTGGAGTGTACACAAGTACACTGAAGCTTTCTTT. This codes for CAWSVHKYTEAFF.

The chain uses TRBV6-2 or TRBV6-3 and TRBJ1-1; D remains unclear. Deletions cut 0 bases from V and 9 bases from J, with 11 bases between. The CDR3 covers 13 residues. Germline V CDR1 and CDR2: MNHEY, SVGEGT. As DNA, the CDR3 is TGTGCCAGCAGTTACTCGACGGCGGGAAAAGCTTTCTTT. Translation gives CASSYSTAGKAFF.

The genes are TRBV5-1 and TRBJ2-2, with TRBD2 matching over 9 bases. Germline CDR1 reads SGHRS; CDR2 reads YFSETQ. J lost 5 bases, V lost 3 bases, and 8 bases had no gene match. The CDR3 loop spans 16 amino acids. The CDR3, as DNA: TGCGCCAGCAGCTGGATGACTAGCGGCGTGACCGGGGAGCTGTTTTTT. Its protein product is CASSWMTSGVTGELFF.